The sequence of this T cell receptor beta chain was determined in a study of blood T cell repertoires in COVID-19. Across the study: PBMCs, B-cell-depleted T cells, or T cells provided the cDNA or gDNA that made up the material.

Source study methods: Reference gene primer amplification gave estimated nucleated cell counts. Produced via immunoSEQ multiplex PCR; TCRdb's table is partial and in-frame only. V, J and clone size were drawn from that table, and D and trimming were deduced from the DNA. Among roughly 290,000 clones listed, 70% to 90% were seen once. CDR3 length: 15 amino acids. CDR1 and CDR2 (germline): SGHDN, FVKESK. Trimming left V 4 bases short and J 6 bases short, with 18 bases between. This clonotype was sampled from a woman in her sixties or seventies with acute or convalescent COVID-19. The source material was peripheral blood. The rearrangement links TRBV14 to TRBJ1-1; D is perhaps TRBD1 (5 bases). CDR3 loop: CASSRNVGVWAEAFF. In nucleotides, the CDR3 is TGTGCCAGCAGCCGCAATGTAGGGGTTTGGGCTGAAGCTTTCTTT.